This entry features one T cell receptor (beta chain) sequence. This sample stems from a study of T-cell memory formation after mild COVID-19. V lost 8 bases, J lost 6 bases, and 16 bases stayed unmatched. The CDR3 is 16 amino acids. Germline CDR1 and CDR2: SGHDT and YYEEEE. TCRdb re-called the 5' RACE reads with MiXCR, one entry per CDR3 protein. The sample lists about 540,000 distinct CDR3 sequences, 20% occurring once. The gene calls are TRBV5-6 and TRBJ2-7; 11 bases agree with TRBD2. The origin of this receptor is an adult woman who had mild COVID-19 (a few samples of this study predate the infection). Cell type and time point are not known. Material for sequencing was PBMCs or a T cell subset sorted from them (not recorded which). The CDR3 here is CARLTSGTFTVVEQYF. DNA for the CDR3: TGTGCCAGGTTGACTAGCGGGACCTTTACGGTTGTCGAGCAGTACTTC.